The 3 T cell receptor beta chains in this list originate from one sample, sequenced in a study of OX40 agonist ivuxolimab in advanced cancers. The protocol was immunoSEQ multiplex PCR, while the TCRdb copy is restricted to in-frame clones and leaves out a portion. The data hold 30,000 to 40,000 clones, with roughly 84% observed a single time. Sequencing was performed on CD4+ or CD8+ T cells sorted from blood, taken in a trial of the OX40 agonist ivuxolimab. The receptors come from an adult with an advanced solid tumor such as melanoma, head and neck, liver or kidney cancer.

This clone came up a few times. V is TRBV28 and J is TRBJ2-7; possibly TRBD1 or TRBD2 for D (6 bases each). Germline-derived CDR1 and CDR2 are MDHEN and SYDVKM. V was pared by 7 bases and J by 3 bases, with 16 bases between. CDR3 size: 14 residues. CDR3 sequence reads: CASKGGAGGYEQYF. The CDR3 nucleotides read TGTGCCAGCAAGGGGGGCGCTGGAGGCTACGAGCAGTACTTC.

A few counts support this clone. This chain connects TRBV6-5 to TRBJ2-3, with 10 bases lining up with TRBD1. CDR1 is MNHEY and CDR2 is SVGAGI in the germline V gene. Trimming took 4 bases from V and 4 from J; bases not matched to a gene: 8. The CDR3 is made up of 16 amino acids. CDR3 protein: CASSSRDRGWADTQYF. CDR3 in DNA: TGTGCCAGCAGTTCCCGGGACAGGGGATGGGCAGATACGCAGTATTTT.

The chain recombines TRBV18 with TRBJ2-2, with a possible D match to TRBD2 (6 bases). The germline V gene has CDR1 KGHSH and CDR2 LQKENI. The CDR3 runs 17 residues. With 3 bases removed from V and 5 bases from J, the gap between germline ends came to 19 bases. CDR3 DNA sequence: TGTGCCAGCTCACCGACGAGTGGAGGGGCGCTGACCGGGGAGCTGTTTTTT. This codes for CASSPTSGGALTGELFF.